Shown below are 3 T cell receptor beta chains from a single sample sequenced in a study of blood T cell repertoires in COVID-19. The data were produced by immunoSEQ multiplex PCR, yet TCRdb's version contains in-frame clones alone and is incomplete. The table lists about 200,000 clones, about 82% of them singletons, with about 6% in the top ten. Sequencing was carried out using PBMCs or T cells enriched from blood (not recorded which). The receptor source for this set is a man aged 40-49 years with acute COVID-19.

The chain links TRBV2 to TRBJ2-7; 12 nucleotides match TRBD2. J lost 4 bases, V lost 7 bases, and 8 bases had no gene match. The CDR3 is 15 residues long. Per germline, CDR1 SNHLY and CDR2 FYNNEI. This CDR3 is CASTPSTSGRYEQYF. As DNA, the CDR3 is TGTGCCAGCACCCCGTCGACTAGCGGGAGATACGAGCAGTACTTC.

The gene calls are TRBV2 and TRBJ2-1, with 9 bases identical to TRBD1. Germline-derived CDR1 and CDR2 are SNHLY and FYNNEI. This CDR3 has 13 residues. After removal of 11 bases from V and 2 bases from J, the junction contained 4 bases not matched to a gene. The CDR3 bases are TGTGCCGCAAGGACAGGGGCCTACAATGAGCAGTTCTTC. Translated, it gives CAARTGAYNEQFF.

CDR3 sequence (DNA): TGTGCCAGCAGCTGGACGGACAAAGGCAATCAGCCCCAGCATTTT. Protein sequence: CASSWTDKGNQPQHF. The chain recombines TRBV5-5 with TRBJ1-5; the D gene is possibly TRBD1 (5 bases). The CDR3 runs 15 residues. CDR1 is SGHKS, CDR2 YYEKEE, per germline (reference sequence). V gave up 3 bases and J gave up 2 bases, with 12 bases separating them.